This T cell receptor beta chain derives from a study of CD8+CD57+ T cells in acquired aplastic anemia. As for the study in general: Across the sorted CD4+ and CD8+ cells, DNA amounts averaged roughly 3 ug. Reads per healthy sample averaged roughly 10 million (CD4+) and 11.0 million (CD8+).

The CDR3 has 12 amino acids. CDR1 and CDR2 from the germline V gene are SGHNT and YYREEE (reference sequence). V was clipped by 2 bases and J by 10 bases, with 10 bases between them. The study profiled TCR beta VDJ and CDR3 using genomic DNA as template. MiXCR was run by TCRdb on the reads, yielding one entry per CDR3 protein. The repertoire holds roughly 81,000 distinct CDR3 sequences, with under 50% as singletons. Study outcomes and limitations: Between the patient and control groups, CD8+ Simpson's diversity did not differ significantly. A set of twenty-nine CD8+ CDR3 sequences was shared between patients and controls, and these sequences appeared highly expressed in patients.

On this clonotype: The antigen is unknown.

The sequence derives from a human donor in good health, serving as a control. V is TRBV5-4 and J is TRBJ2-1; TRBD2 might be the D (5 bases). Sequences were obtained from sorted CD4+, CD8+, or CD8+CD57+ T cells (not recorded which) from PBMCs. CDR3 amino acids: CASSFAGNEQFF. As DNA, the CDR3 is TGTGCCAGCAGCTTCGCCGGGAACGAGCAGTTCTTC.